This T cell receptor (beta chain) stems from a study of technical replicates of blood from several donors. The table came from immunoSEQ multiplex PCR; TCRdb's copy has only in-frame clones and leaves some out. The data hold 60,000 to 90,000 clones, with nearly 98% observed a single time. The CDR3 loop spans 17 amino acids. With 0 bases clipped from V and 3 bases from J, the junction kept 8 bases outside the gene matches. In germline, CDR1 is SGHRS, CDR2 YFSETQ. The TCR originated in a human donor in good health. The V gene is TRBV5-1, the J gene TRBJ2-5; 10 bases are shared with TRBD1. The sequenced sample was T cells isolated from PBMCs. Here the CDR3 reads CASSLGGTGVLKETQYF. CDR3 DNA sequence: TGCGCCAGCAGCTTGGGCGGGACAGGGGTACTCAAAGAGACCCAGTACTTC.